The clone carrying this T cell receptor beta chain was detected a few times. This sample is drawn from a study of blood T cell repertoires in COVID-19. Study-wide background: Acute and convalescent COVID-19 specimens originated in the United States, Italy and Spain. PBMCs, B-cell-depleted T cells, or T cells were the source of the cDNA or gDNA that made up the material.

Trimming took 3 bases from V and 3 from J; bases not matched to a gene: 1. The CDR3 totals 14 residues. Germline V CDR1 and CDR2: MDHEN, SYDVKM. Original processing methods: For nucleated cells, counts were estimated from reference gene primer amplification. This table comes from immunoSEQ multiplex PCR, and its TCRdb copy is limited to in-frame clones, with some not included. The D gene and trimming were derived from the DNA, and the V and J assignments and clone size from that table. The sample lists 130,000 to 150,000 clones, 85% to 90% occurring once. The chain couples TRBV28 to TRBJ2-3; 9 bases line up with TRBD2. The TCR originated in a middle-aged woman with acute or convalescent COVID-19. The sequenced sample was peripheral blood. CDR3 region: CASSFLAGTDTQYF. In DNA, the CDR3 is TGTGCCAGCAGTTTTCTAGCGGGGACAGATACGCAGTATTTT.